These 30 T cell receptor beta chains were sequenced from one sample in a study of blood T cell repertoires in COVID-19. Assay used: immunoSEQ multiplex PCR; TCRdb lists only in-frame clones, some missing. The sample yields 90,000 to 150,000 clones, over 60% seen once. Sequencing used peripheral blood. Every receptor here comes from a man between 65 and 85 years old with acute or convalescent COVID-19.

V usage is TRBV6-1 and J usage is TRBJ1-1, with 7 bases matching TRBD1. Germline CDR1 and CDR2: MNHNS and SASEGT. This CDR3 comprises 14 residues. V lost 6 bases, J lost 1 base, and 5 bases stayed unmatched. The CDR3 coding sequence is TGTGCCAGCAGCCGACAGGGAGGGAACACTGAAGCTTTCTTT. It is translated as CASSRQGGNTEAFF.

CDR3 in amino acids: CASSNQGIAQETQYF. The CDR3 DNA follows: TGTGCCAGCAGTAATCAGGGGATCGCCCAAGAGACCCAGTACTTC. This rearrangement joins TRBV6-5 to TRBJ2-5; weak D call: TRBD1 (6 bases). CDR1 and CDR2 from the germline V gene are MNHEY and SVGAGI. CDR3 length: 15 amino acids. The V and J ends lost 5 bases and 1 base respectively, with 14 bases between them.

This rearrangement joins TRBV3-1 (or the pseudogene TRBV3-2) to TRBJ2-2; D gene unclear. V was cut by 2 bases and J by 7 bases, with 5 bases left in between. Germline V lookup: CDR1 LGHDT, CDR2 YNNKEL (reference sequence). The CDR3 runs 12 residues. The CDR3 region is CASSQRSGELFF. In DNA form, the CDR3 reads TGTGCCAGCAGCCAACGGAGCGGGGAGCTGTTTTTT.

This clone was detected only once. The chain carries TRBV27 and TRBJ2-2; D is unclear. CDR1 is MNHEY and CDR2 is SMNVEV in the germline V gene (reference sequence). The length of the CDR3 is 14 residues. V dropped 3 bases and J dropped 0 bases, with 5 bases sitting between them. The CDR3 spells CASSLAANTGELFF. CDR3 bases: TGTGCCAGCAGTTTGGCGGCGAACACCGGGGAGCTGTTTTTT.

CDR3 DNA sequence: TGTGCCAGCAGCGTAGGGACGGGGGGCGGTGAAAAACTGTTTTTT. Its protein is CASSVGTGGGEKLFF. The rearrangement joins TRBV9 to TRBJ1-4; possible D gene TRBD1, 6 bases. Trimming removed 0 bases from V and 7 bases from J, with 13 bases in between. Germline assignment: CDR1 SGDLS and CDR2 YYNGEE. The CDR3 has 15 amino acids.

V usage is TRBV30 and J usage is TRBJ2-2, with D perhaps matching TRBD2 (6 bases). Germline V CDR1 and CDR2: GTSNPN, SVGIG (reference sequence). V was cut by 2 bases and J by 5 bases, with 15 bases left in between. CDR3 length: 15 residues. The DNA of the CDR3 is TGTGCCTGGAGTTTCATCGGGGGAGGTACCGGGGAGCTGTTTTTT. This codes for CAWSFIGGGTGELFF.

V usage is TRBV2 and J usage is TRBJ1-4; the D is unclear. Per germline, CDR1 SNHLY and CDR2 FYNNEI. The CDR3 is 12 residues long. Trimming left V 8 bases short and J 4 bases short, with 8 bases between. The CDR3 loop reads CASEHDNEKLFF. CDR3 sequence (DNA): TGTGCCAGCGAACACGATAATGAAAAACTGTTTTTT.

This clone has only a few counts. The rearrangement links TRBV12-2 to TRBJ1-5. TRBV12-2 represents a pseudogene. There are 17 residues in the CDR3. The DNA of the CDR3 is TGTGCAAGTCGCTTCATCGTAGAAAGGAGGCTGAATCAGCCCCAGCATTTT. As protein: CASRFIVERRLNQPQHF.

The V and J genes are TRBV9 and TRBJ2-7; D possibly corresponds to TRBD2 (6 bases). The CDR3 sequence is 15 residues long. Germline CDR1 is SGDLS and CDR2 is YYNGEE. V was trimmed by 0 bases and J by 2 bases, leaving 12 bases between them. Here the CDR3 DNA reads TGTGCCAGCAGCGTAGGGCAGGGAGGTCCCTACGAGCAGTACTTC. Protein sequence: CASSVGQGGPYEQYF.

The chain links TRBV7-2 to TRBJ2-1; D is possibly TRBD2 (5 bases). Germline loops: CDR1 SGHTA, CDR2 FQGNSA. V dropped 0 bases and J dropped 5 bases, with 11 bases sitting between them. The CDR3 runs to 15 residues. DNA for the CDR3: TGTGCCAGCAGCTTAGCGCTAACTAGGGACAATGAGCAGTTCTTC. This translates into CASSLALTRDNEQFF.

This chain connects TRBV5-4 to TRBJ2-7, with 10 bases aligning to TRBD2. The CDR3 consists of 14 residues. Germline V gene data show CDR1 as SGHNT and CDR2 as YYREEE (reference sequence). V trimming: 3 bases; J trimming: 4 bases; junction bases outside the gene matches: 4. CDR3 DNA sequence: TGTGCCAGCAGCTCACTAGCGGGGACATACGAGCAGTACTTC. Protein product: CASSSLAGTYEQYF.

This chain uses TRBV5-4 with TRBJ1-2; D is ambiguous. The germline V gene encodes CDR1 SGHNT and CDR2 YYREEE (reference sequence). The V end lost 1 base, the J end lost 4 bases, and 8 bases lay between the germline ends. The CDR3 length is 13 residues. The CDR3 DNA sequence: TGTGCCAGCAGCTTGCTAGATTTCTATGGCTACACCTTC. Residues: CASSLLDFYGYTF.

V and J are TRBV6-5 and TRBJ1-5, with D possibly TRBD1 on 6 matching bases. CDR3 size: 15 residues. Germline-derived CDR1 and CDR2 are MNHEY and SVGAGI. The V gene lost 6 bases and the J gene lost 0 bases, with 12 bases spanning the gap. The CDR3 nucleotides read TGTGCCAGCAGCCGGACAGTCTATAGCAATCAGCCCCAGCATTTT. It yields the protein CASSRTVYSNQPQHF.

This clone was observed a few times. J is TRBJ2-1 and V is TRBV11-3; TRBD1 matches 9 bases. This CDR3 has 16 residues. The germline V gene encodes CDR1 SGHNT and CDR2 YENEEA. V lost 4 bases, J lost 2 bases, and 6 bases stayed unmatched. CDR3 in amino acids: CASSSSYRGPYNEQFF. In nucleotides, the CDR3 is TGTGCCAGCAGCTCATCATACAGGGGGCCCTACAATGAGCAGTTCTTC. The whole variable domain, filled in from reference TRBV11-3 and TRBJ2-1, reads EAGVVQSPRYKIIEKKQPVAFWCNPISGHNTLYWYLQNLGQGPELLIRYENEEAVDDSQLPKDRFSAERLKGVDSTLKIQPAELGDSAVYLCASSSSYRGPYNEQFFGPGTRLTVL.

The chain couples TRBV7-9 to TRBJ2-1, with 10 bases that match TRBD1. V trimming: 6 bases; J trimming: 0 bases; junction bases outside the gene matches: 5. Germline V lookup: CDR1 SEHNR, CDR2 FQNEAQ (reference sequence). CDR3 length equals 16 residues. The DNA of the CDR3 is TGTGCCAGCAGGGTGGGACAGGGGAGCTCCTACAATGAGCAGTTCTTC. It encodes CASRVGQGSSYNEQFF.

The gene calls are TRBV5-6 and TRBJ2-7, with D tentatively TRBD1 (6 bases). The CDR3 runs to 15 residues. CDR1 SGHDT and CDR2 YYEEEE come from the germline V gene. The V and J ends lost 0 bases and 2 bases respectively, with 12 bases between them. DNA of the CDR3: TGTGCCAGCAGCTTGGGGGGGACATCTCCCTACGAGCAGTACTTC. Its protein product is CASSLGGTSPYEQYF.

The rearrangement uses TRBV7-3 and TRBJ2-2, with unresolved D. V lost 0 bases, J lost 0 bases, and 11 bases lay in between. This CDR3 is built from 17 residues. Germline V lookup: CDR1 SGHTA, CDR2 FQGTGA. This CDR3 is CASSLTLGSANTGELFF. The CDR3 nucleotides read TGTGCCAGCAGCTTAACCCTAGGTTCAGCGAACACCGGGGAGCTGTTTTTT.

A remark on this clone: This same CDR3 is encoded by further DNA sequences in the sample. The rearrangement links TRBV15 to TRBJ1-5; 9 bases agree with TRBD1. CDR3 length: 14 amino acids. Germline V lookup: CDR1 LNHNV, CDR2 YYDKDF (reference sequence). V gave up 3 bases and J gave up 6 bases; unmatched junction bases: 3. The CDR3 sequence: CATSRGQGSQPQHF. The CDR3 nucleotides read TGTGCCACCAGCAGGGGACAGGGCAGTCAGCCCCAGCATTTT.

V and J are TRBV4-1 and TRBJ2-7; TRBD2 agrees at 9 bases. V was pared by 0 bases and J by 4 bases, with 7 bases of the junction left unmatched. The CDR3 has 16 amino acids. Germline CDR1 and CDR2: MGHRA and YSYEKL. For the CDR3, the DNA is TGCGCCAGCAGCCAAGATGGGGGTAGCGGGAGTTACGAGCAGTACTTC. This translates into CASSQDGGSGSYEQYF.

CDR3 sequence: CASSPGGWNTEAFF. The CDR3 DNA sequence: TGTGCCAGCAGCCCAGGGGGCTGGAACACTGAAGCTTTCTTT. The rearrangement joins TRBV11-2 to TRBJ1-1; 8 bases are shared with TRBD1. The CDR3 has 14 amino acids. Trimming took 5 bases from V and 1 from J; bases not matched to a gene: 3. The germline V gene has CDR1 SGHAT and CDR2 FQNNGV.

The chain couples TRBV29-1 to TRBJ2-5; 8 bases match TRBD2. V lost 6 bases and J lost 4; bases outside the gene matches: 13. The CDR3 contains 15 residues. CDR1 SQVTM and CDR2 ANQGSEA come from the germline V gene. The DNA of the CDR3 is TGCAGCGTCACCCCAGGACTAGCTGGTGTAGAGACCCAGTACTTC. Translated, it gives CSVTPGLAGVETQYF.

V gene TRBV6-6 combines with J gene TRBJ2-7; TRBD1 agrees at 9 bases. With 7 bases clipped from V and 5 bases from J, the junction kept 9 bases outside the gene matches. The CDR3 extends over 14 amino acids. Germline V gene lookup returns CDR1 MNHNY and CDR2 SVGAGI (reference sequence). The CDR3: CASNPGQGQDEQYF. DNA for the CDR3: TGTGCCAGCAACCCGGGACAGGGTCAAGACGAGCAGTACTTC.

In this sample, this clone turned up once. The V call is TRBV11-2, the J call TRBJ1-2; weak D call: TRBD1 (6 bases). The germline CDR1 and CDR2 sequences are SGHAT and FQNNGV. The V gene lost 4 bases and the J gene lost 4 bases, with 13 bases spanning the gap. The CDR3 is 14 amino acids. The DNA for the CDR3 is TGTGCCAGCAGCTCTATACAGGGCCCCTATGGCTACACCTTC. Its translation: CASSSIQGPYGYTF.

The rearrangement joins TRBV28 to TRBJ2-7; a possible D gene is TRBD2 (6 bases). CDR3 size: 14 residues. Trimming cost V 7 bases and J 2 bases, with 15 bases left between them. Germline CDR1 reads MDHEN; CDR2 reads SYDVKM. This chain's CDR3 is CASITTGGAYEQYF. The CDR3 DNA reads as TGTGCCAGCATTACAACAGGCGGGGCCTACGAGCAGTACTTC.

This sequence joins TRBV2 and TRBJ1-5, with 8 bases fitting TRBD1. The germline gives CDR1 SNHLY, CDR2 FYNNEI. V trimming: 9 bases; J trimming: 9 bases; junction bases outside the gene matches: 13. The CDR3 totals 14 residues. The CDR3 protein is CASSGTGQSWPQHF. CDR3 nucleotide sequence: TGTGCCAGTTCGGGGACAGGACAATCTTGGCCCCAGCATTTT.

This clone was seen only once. J is TRBJ2-5 and V is TRBV30, with a possible D match to TRBD2 (6 bases). Between the trimmed V and J ends, which lost 5 bases and 5 bases, there was a span of 12 bases. Germline V CDR1 and CDR2: GTSNPN, SVGIG (reference sequence). This CDR3 is built from 12 residues. CDR3 sequence reads: CAWGTGSETQYF. CDR3 DNA sequence: TGTGCCTGGGGGACTGGGAGTGAGACCCAGTACTTC.

The chain carries TRBV7-2 and TRBJ1-3, with D uncertain. CDR1 and CDR2 (germline): SGHTA, FQGNSA. The CDR3 covers 18 residues. V was trimmed by 1 base and J by 0 bases, leaving 16 bases between them. The CDR3 here is CASSLERVTTLSGNTIYF. CDR3 DNA: TGTGCCAGCAGCTTAGAGAGGGTCACGACGCTCTCTGGAAACACCATATATTTT.

This clone has just a few counts. The gene calls are TRBV5-1 and TRBJ2-7; tentative D call: TRBD1 (7 bases). Germline CDR1 SGHRS, CDR2 YFSETQ. There are 15 residues in the CDR3. V shed 5 bases and J shed 3 bases, with 18 bases lying between them. CDR3 in DNA: TGCGCCAGCAGTTTATCGACAGGGAGGAACTACGAGCAGTACTTC. Residues: CASSLSTGRNYEQYF.

The rearrangement links TRBV6-6 to TRBJ2-3; 7 bases are a match to TRBD2. The CDR3 runs 14 residues. After removal of 7 bases from V and 4 bases from J, the junction contained 8 bases not matched to a gene. Looked up from germline, CDR1 is MNHNY and CDR2 is SVGAGI (reference sequence). CDR3 nucleotide sequence: TGTGCCAGCATCAAGACTAGCAGCTCAGATACGCAGTATTTT. This codes for CASIKTSSSDTQYF.

CDR3 DNA: TGTGCCACCAGCCGCTCTTCAGGGGAGAGCGGACAGGGTGAGCAGTTCTTC. It specifies CATSRSSGESGQGEQFF. The gene calls are TRBV15 and TRBJ2-1; TRBD1 matches 8 bases. J gave up 9 bases and V 5 bases, and 18 bases lay outside the gene matches. The CDR3 is 17 residues long. CDR1 and CDR2 (germline): LNHNV, YYDKDF (reference sequence).